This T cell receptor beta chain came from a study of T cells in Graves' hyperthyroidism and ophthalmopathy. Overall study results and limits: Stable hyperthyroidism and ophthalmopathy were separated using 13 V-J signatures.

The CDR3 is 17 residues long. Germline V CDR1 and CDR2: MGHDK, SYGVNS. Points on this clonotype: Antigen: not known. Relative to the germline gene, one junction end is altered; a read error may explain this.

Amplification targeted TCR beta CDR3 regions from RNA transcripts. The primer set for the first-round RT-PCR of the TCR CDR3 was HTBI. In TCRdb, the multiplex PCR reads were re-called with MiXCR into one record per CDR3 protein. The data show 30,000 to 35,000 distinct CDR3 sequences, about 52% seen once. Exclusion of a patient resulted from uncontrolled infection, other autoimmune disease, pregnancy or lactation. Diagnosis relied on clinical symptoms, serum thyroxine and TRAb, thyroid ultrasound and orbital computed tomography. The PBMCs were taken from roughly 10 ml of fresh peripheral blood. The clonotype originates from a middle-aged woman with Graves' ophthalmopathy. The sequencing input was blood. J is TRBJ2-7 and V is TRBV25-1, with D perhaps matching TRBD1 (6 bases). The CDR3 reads CASSFGRPIGQPYEQCF. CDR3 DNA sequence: TGTGCCAGCAGTTTCGGTCGACCTATTGGACAGCCCTACGAGCAGTGCTTC.